This T cell receptor beta chain was found in a study of tumour-infiltrating T cells in Burkitt lymphoma (dated by TCRdb to 2020 to 2022). Regarding the study in general: The Burkitt lymphoma cohort comprised over 80 patients and spanned all epidemiological subtypes of the disease. Clinical outcome was correlated with TCR repertoire data, and overall and progression-free survival were found to be predicted by productive clonality independently of established prognosticators, including age at diagnosis. Results the study describes overall, beyond this receptor: Several public clonotypes shared across numerous Burkitt lymphoma patients were found, and shared tumour neoantigen selection absent from diffuse large B-cell lymphoma was thereby suggested.

This clone came up a few times. The antigen it recognizes is unknown. Per-nucleotide qualities are absent, and no much larger clonotype sits a single base away. The method was the immunoSEQ multiplex PCR assay. Held by TCRdb, this immuneACCESS table contains in-frame sequences only and omits some clones. Under half of the omission traces to an unresolved V gene where checked; the cause of the rest is unknown. Counted in this sample were over 1,500 clones; around 10% of them appeared once. The biggest ten clones account for about 14% of the sample. The CDR3 has 14 amino acids, counting the end cysteine and phenylalanine. Here the CDR3 DNA is all that survives: 42 bases in frame from base 1. Taken from the germline V gene, the CDR1 and CDR2 loops are LGHNA and YNFKEQ. At the junction V is shortened by 2 bases and J by 8 bases, with 12 bases in between.

This receptor was taken from a human donor with Burkitt lymphoma. Sequenced: tumor tissue. Recombination joined TRBV4-2 with TRBJ2-2; tentative D gene TRBD1, with 5 bases matching. The CDR3 amino acid sequence is: CASSQIQPGGELFF. In nucleotide form, the sequence is TGTGCCAGCAGCCAAATCCAGCCAGGGGGGGAGCTGTTTTTT.